The 27 T cell receptor beta chains in this list originate from one sample, sequenced in a study of blood T cell repertoires in COVID-19. Generated by immunoSEQ multiplex PCR, the TCRdb table keeps only in-frame clones and is missing some. The sample shows around 47,000 clones, around 81% of them seen only once. Sequenced: peripheral blood. These receptors originate from a man between 65 and 85 years old with active COVID-19.

This rearrangement joins TRBV4-1 to TRBJ2-1; 9 bases are a match to TRBD1. With 1 base clipped from V and 5 bases from J, the junction kept 3 bases outside the gene matches. Germline CDR1 and CDR2: MGHRA and YSYEKL. The CDR3 runs to 15 residues. The CDR3 nucleotides read TGCGCCAGCAGCCAAGTGCGGACAGGGGACAATGAGCAGTTCTTC. The encoded protein is CASSQVRTGDNEQFF.

V and J are TRBV9 and TRBJ2-5; D is uncertain. V shed 5 bases and J shed 5 bases, with 19 bases lying between them. From germline, CDR1 is SGDLS and CDR2 YYNGEE. The CDR3 has 15 amino acids. In DNA, the CDR3 is TGTGCCAGCAGTCAAGAGATGGCGCTCGGGGAGACCCAGTACTTC. Amino acid sequence: CASSQEMALGETQYF.

The rearrangement links TRBV19 to TRBJ2-3, with D possibly TRBD2 on 6 matching bases. V shed 6 bases and J shed 4 bases, with 11 bases lying between them. CDR3 length: 13 amino acids. Germline V gene sequence: CDR1 LNHDA, CDR2 SQIVND (reference sequence). CDR3 coding DNA: TGTGCCAGTAGACCTCGACTAGCAGATACGCAGTATTTT. Translating gives CASRPRLADTQYF.

J is TRBJ1-2 and V is TRBV14; D remains ambiguous. Trimming took off 5 bases at V and 4 bases at J, with 8 bases between the two ends. The CDR3 totals 12 residues. Germline V gives CDR1 SGHDN, CDR2 FVKESK. The CDR3 loop reads CASSSFGYGYTF. The DNA for the CDR3 is TGTGCCAGCAGCAGTTTCGGCTATGGCTACACCTTC.

The V gene is TRBV4-3, the J gene TRBJ1-1, with 7 positions matching TRBD1. Trimming took 1 base from V and 0 from J; bases not matched to a gene: 2. The CDR3 has 15 amino acids. Germline CDR1 reads LGHNA; CDR2 reads YSLEER. CDR3 DNA sequence: TGCGCCAGCAGCCAAGTGGACAGGATGAACACTGAAGCTTTCTTT. This gives the protein CASSQVDRMNTEAFF.

The rearrangement links TRBV5-1 to TRBJ2-1; TRBD2 matches 10 bases. Germline-derived CDR1 and CDR2 are SGHRS and YFSETQ. The length of the CDR3 is 14 residues. The trim removed 4 bases at V and 7 bases at J, leaving 5 bases unmatched. CDR3 protein: CASSTWTSGNEQFF. The DNA of the CDR3 is TGCGCCAGCAGCACCTGGACTAGCGGTAATGAGCAGTTCTTC. Variable domain in full (rest from reference TRBV5-1 and TRBJ2-1): KAGVTQTPRYLIKTRGQQVTLSCSPISGHRSVSWYQQTPGQGLQFLFEYFSETQRNKGNFPGRFSGRQFSNSRSEMNVSTLELGDSALYLCASSTWTSGNEQFFGPGTRLTVL.

The chain carries TRBV9 and TRBJ2-5; perhaps TRBD2 as D (6 bases). Germline V CDR1 and CDR2: SGDLS, YYNGEE. CDR3 length: 13 amino acids. Trimming pared 3 bases from V and 4 bases from J, leaving 10 bases between. In DNA, the CDR3 is TGTGCCAGCAGCGCGGGACTTCGAGAGACCCAGTACTTC. Translating gives CASSAGLRETQYF.

The genes are TRBV5-1 and TRBJ2-3; TRBD1 matches at 7 bases. Germline V lookup: CDR1 SGHRS, CDR2 YFSETQ. V was pared by 0 bases and J by 4 bases, with 2 bases of the junction left unmatched. The CDR3 is 14 amino acids. The CDR3 DNA sequence: TGCGCCAGCAGCTTGGGGCAGGGGGCAGATACGCAGTATTTT. It specifies CASSLGQGADTQYF. Full variable domain (missing parts from reference TRBV5-1 and TRBJ2-3): KAGVTQTPRYLIKTRGQQVTLSCSPISGHRSVSWYQQTPGQGLQFLFEYFSETQRNKGNFPGRFSGRQFSNSRSEMNVSTLELGDSALYLCASSLGQGADTQYFGPGTRLTVL.

The chain carries TRBV30 and TRBJ1-5; TRBD1 might be the D (5 bases). Trimming took off 2 bases at V and 0 bases at J, with 14 bases between the two ends. The CDR3 totals 16 residues. Germline values: CDR1 GTSNPN, CDR2 SVGIG (reference sequence). CDR3 protein: CAWSLGGVLSNQPQHF. CDR3 in DNA: TGTGCCTGGAGTCTCGGGGGGGTACTTAGCAATCAGCCCCAGCATTTT.

There are a few counts of this clone. This chain connects TRBV19 to TRBJ1-5; D is perhaps TRBD1 (5 bases). The CDR3 extends over 15 amino acids. From germline, CDR1 is LNHDA and CDR2 SQIVND (reference sequence). V lost 3 bases and J lost 0, with 9 bases in between. The CDR3 spells CASSIGRASNQPQHF. The CDR3 bases are TGTGCCAGTAGTATTGGCAGGGCTAGCAATCAGCCCCAGCATTTT.

The chain links TRBV7-3 to TRBJ2-1; D not certain. The CDR3 is 14 amino acids. V was cut by 4 bases and J by 3 bases, with 10 bases left in between. Germline CDR1 is SGHTA and CDR2 is FQGTGA. The CDR3 bases are TGTGCCAGCAGCTCATCGACTCGCTACAATGAGCAGTTCTTC. It is translated as CASSSSTRYNEQFF.

This clone has only one observation. CDR3 DNA sequence: TGTGCCAGCTCGCCGGACAGCGGGGGCAATCAGCCCCAGCATTTT. Protein sequence: CASSPDSGGNQPQHF. This sequence joins TRBV18 and TRBJ1-5, with D perhaps matching TRBD1 (6 bases). This CDR3 comprises 15 residues. Germline V gene data show CDR1 as KGHSH and CDR2 as LQKENI. V lost 6 bases and J lost 2, with 14 bases in between.

V gene TRBV21-1 combines with J gene TRBJ1-2; the D call in the table, TRBD1, was not verified against the DNA. TRBV21-1 is a listed pseudogene. The length of the CDR3 is 16 residues. In nucleotides, the CDR3 is TGTGCCAGCAGCCTCTGGACAGGGCGGCGGGGTAAGCGCTACACCTTC. Residues: CASSLWTGRRGKRYTF.

This rearrangement joins TRBV30 to TRBJ1-1; 8 positions match TRBD1. This CDR3 has 14 residues. Unmatched junction bases numbered 4, after V lost 2 bases and J lost 2 bases. Germline-derived CDR1 and CDR2 are GTSNPN and SVGIG (reference sequence). As DNA, the CDR3 is TGTGCCTGGAGTTGGGGACAGGCAAACACTGAAGCTTTCTTT. As protein: CAWSWGQANTEAFF.

The genes are TRBV4-3 and TRBJ2-2; a weak D match, TRBD2 (5 bases). V lost 4 bases and J lost 6, with 18 bases in between. Per germline, CDR1 LGHNA and CDR2 YSLEER. This CDR3 has 16 amino acids. This CDR3 is CASSRPTGDGAGELFF. DNA for the CDR3: TGCGCCAGCAGCCGCCCGACCGGGGATGGCGCCGGGGAGCTGTTTTTT.

The chain uses TRBV6-5 and TRBJ2-3; 8 nucleotides match TRBD2. Trimming removed 4 bases from V and 2 bases from J; junction bases left unmatched: 5. This CDR3 region has 15 residues. Germline V gene sequence: CDR1 MNHEY, CDR2 SVGAGI. CDR3 in amino acids: CASSLAGLFTDTQYF. The CDR3 DNA reads as TGTGCCAGCAGTTTAGCGGGACTCTTCACAGATACGCAGTATTTT.

The chain is built from TRBV5-1 and TRBJ1-3; D is perhaps TRBD1 (6 bases). Germline V gene sequence: CDR1 SGHRS, CDR2 YFSETQ. Trimming pared 4 bases from V and 0 bases from J, leaving 11 bases between. The CDR3 runs 15 residues. DNA for the CDR3: TGCGCCAGCAGCGGGGACATCTCCTCTGGAAACACCATATATTTT. Translation: CASSGDISSGNTIYF. Complete variable domain (other parts from reference TRBV5-1 and TRBJ1-3): KAGVTQTPRYLIKTRGQQVTLSCSPISGHRSVSWYQQTPGQGLQFLFEYFSETQRNKGNFPGRFSGRQFSNSRSEMNVSTLELGDSALYLCASSGDISSGNTIYFGEGSWLTVV.

The rearrangement joins TRBV6-9 to TRBJ2-7, with 12 bases lining up with TRBD2. There are 18 residues in the CDR3. J lost 3 bases, V lost 2 bases, and 11 bases had no gene match. From germline, CDR1 is MNHGY and CDR2 SVAAGI. CDR3 bases: TGTGCCAGCAGTTATACTGACAGACTAGCGGGGGACCTCTACGAGCAGTACTTC. Its translation: CASSYTDRLAGDLYEQYF.

There are a few counts of this clone. The rearrangement uses TRBV6-2 or TRBV6-3 and TRBJ1-5; D is possibly TRBD1 (5 bases). The CDR3 contains 14 residues. Germline assignment: CDR1 MNHEY and CDR2 SVGEGT. Trimming cost V 6 bases and J 6 bases, with 15 bases left between them. CDR3 in DNA: TGTGCCAGCAGCCTGGGGGGATTCAGTCAGCCCCAGCATTTT. As protein: CASSLGGFSQPQHF.

This rearrangement joins TRBV19 to TRBJ1-3; tentative D call: TRBD1 (5 bases). Deletions cut 5 bases from V and 0 bases from J, with 14 bases between. The CDR3 has 16 amino acids. Germline V gene lookup returns CDR1 LNHDA and CDR2 SQIVND (reference sequence). The chain's CDR3 is CASSESPGPSGNTIYF. The CDR3 coding sequence is TGTGCCAGTAGTGAATCCCCAGGGCCCTCTGGAAACACCATATATTTT. Full variable domain (remainder filled in from reference TRBV19 and TRBJ1-3): DGGITQSPKYLFRKEGQNVTLSCEQNLNHDAMYWYRQDPGQGLRLIYYSQIVNDFQKGDIAEGYSVSREKKESFPLTVTSAQKNPTAFYLCASSESPGPSGNTIYFGEGSWLTVV.

This clone was recorded a few times. This chain uses TRBV7-6 with TRBJ2-3, with 9 bases matching TRBD2. The CDR3 totals 15 residues. With 3 bases clipped from V and 3 bases from J, the junction kept 4 bases outside the gene matches. Per the germline V gene, CDR1 is SGHVS and CDR2 is FNYEAQ. CDR3 DNA sequence: TGTGCCAGCAGCTTTCGACTAGCGGAGACAGATACGCAGTATTTT. It specifies CASSFRLAETDTQYF. Full variable domain (rest looked up from reference TRBV7-6 and TRBJ2-3): GAGVSQSPRYKVTKRGQDVALRCDPISGHVSLYWYRQALGQGPEFLTYFNYEAQQDKSGLPNDRFSAERPEGSISTLTIQRTEQRDSAMYRCASSFRLAETDTQYFGPGTRLTVL.

The rearrangement links TRBV13 to TRBJ2-4; D unresolved. CDR1 is PRHDT, CDR2 FYEKMQ, per germline (reference sequence). The V and J ends lost 4 bases and 0 bases respectively, with 10 bases between them. This CDR3 spans 15 amino acids. The CDR3: CASSSFILAKNIQYF. The CDR3 region has the DNA TGTGCCAGCAGCTCGTTTATTCTAGCCAAAAACATTCAGTACTTC.

This clone appeared a single time. CDR3 in DNA: TGTGCCAGCAGCCAAGATCTAGGCAGCTCCTACGAGCAGTACTTC. It translates to CASSQDLGSSYEQYF. The rearrangement uses TRBV4-2 and TRBJ2-7; no clear D gene. Germline V CDR1 and CDR2: LGHNA, YNFKEQ. The V end lost 0 bases, the J end lost 0 bases, and 9 bases lay between the germline ends. CDR3 size: 15 residues.

The chain carries TRBV5-6 and TRBJ1-6; 11 bases are shared with TRBD1. V lost 7 bases to trimming and J lost 10 bases; unmatched junction nucleotides: 10. Per the germline V gene, CDR1 is SGHDT and CDR2 is YYEEEE. The CDR3 has 15 residues. The CDR3 reads CASSPGTGGRSPLHF. The CDR3 nucleotides are TGTGCCAGCTCCCCGGGGACAGGGGGTCGCTCACCCCTCCACTTT.

In its sample, this clone was seen once. This chain joins TRBV29-1 and TRBJ2-1; D remains unclear. The V gene's germline CDR1 is SQVTM and CDR2 ANQGSEA. Trimming cost V 7 bases and J 5 bases, with 12 bases left between them. This CDR3 has 12 residues. The CDR3 bases are TGCAGCGCCAAAAGAGGCCACAATGAGCAGTTCTTC. Translated, it gives CSAKRGHNEQFF.

J is TRBJ1-2 and V is TRBV4-3; possible D gene TRBD1, 6 bases. CDR1 and CDR2 (germline): LGHNA, YSLEER. The CDR3 is 16 residues long. Trimming cost V 0 bases and J 1 base, with 12 bases left between them. The CDR3 sequence is CASSQDLKGGNYGYTF. For the CDR3, the DNA is TGCGCCAGCAGCCAAGACCTCAAAGGGGGTAACTATGGCTACACCTTC.

The chain combines TRBV7-9 with TRBJ1-3, with TRBD1 matching over 7 bases. This CDR3 comprises 17 residues. The V gene's germline CDR1 is SEHNR and CDR2 FQNEAQ (reference sequence). Losses at the gene ends were 3 bases for V and 0 bases for J; bases not matched to a gene: 8. CDR3 DNA sequence: TGTGCCAGCAGCTTTTCCGGGACAGCCCGCTCTGGAAACACCATATATTTT. It yields the protein CASSFSGTARSGNTIYF.